The rows below give T cell receptor beta chains drawn from one sample of a study of T cell repertoires in cytomegalovirus infection. For these receptors, no antigen is known. TCRdb reprocessed the reads with MiXCR, giving one entry per CDR3 protein. The sample consists of fewer than 350,000 distinct CDR3 sequences, almost 30% of them appearing once. The source material was cultured PBMCs, sampled from culture after CMV antigen stimulation. These receptors all come from a human donor in good health (CMV status not recorded). Some clones in this sample may be carry-over from other donors' samples. CDR3s include the opening cysteine and the closing phenylalanine or tryptophan. Fields, in order: J gene, V gene, CDR3 protein.

J: TRBJ2-5
V: TRBV18
CDR3: CASSPRGTGGQETQYF

J: TRBJ1-6
V: TRBV7-8
CDR3: CASSTDRGPIPYYNSPLHF

J: TRBJ1-3
V: TRBV15
CDR3: CATRTATGNTIYF

J: TRBJ1-1
V: TRBV7-3
CDR3: CASSSGREEAFF

J: TRBJ1-1
V: TRBV7-3
CDR3: CASSLSANTEAFF

J: TRBJ2-1
V: TRBV20-1
CDR3: CSPLPVNEQFF

J: TRBJ2-7
V: TRBV6-5
CDR3: CASSYIDSYEQYF

J: TRBJ2-7
V: TRBV7-2
CDR3: CASSLVPYEQYF

J: TRBJ2-5
V: TRBV5-5
CDR3: CASPPSASSGRAMSETQYF

J: TRBJ1-2
V: TRBV5-1
CDR3: CASSASTGEYGYTF

J: TRBJ1-1
V: TRBV7-9
CDR3: CASSSGQGDTEAFF

J: TRBJ1-1
V: TRBV28
CDR3: CASSPPILVPSNTEAFF

J: TRBJ1-1
V: TRBV20-1
CDR3: CSAPPGTGVGTEAFF

J: TRBJ1-4
V: TRBV6-1
CDR3: CASSYQRGVTNEKLFF

J: TRBJ2-6
V: TRBV27
CDR3: CASSFWLAGGPGANVLTF

J: TRBJ2-7
V: TRBV7-2
CDR3: CASSWGALPTYEQYF

J: TRBJ2-1
V: TRBV11-2
CDR3: CASSSPDNEQFF

J: TRBJ2-5
V: TRBV19
CDR3: CASEGTGDGETQYF

J: TRBJ1-1
V: TRBV20-1
CDR3: CSARNLEGTEAFF

J: TRBJ2-6
V: TRBV19
CDR3: CASSMGLSGANVLTF

J: TRBJ1-6
V: TRBV7-2
CDR3: CASSLDRMTHSPLHF

J: TRBJ2-5
V: TRBV4-1
CDR3: CASSQGQGEETQYF

J: TRBJ1-1
V: TRBV6-1
CDR3: CASTLGLLNTEAFF

J: TRBJ1-5
V: TRBV13
CDR3: CASSLNRAQPQHF

J: TRBJ2-1
V: TRBV18
CDR3: CASSPRTALGNEQFF

J: TRBJ2-7
V: TRBV27
CDR3: CASKGQNEQYF

J: TRBJ1-3
V: TRBV11-2
CDR3: CASSLVRVPGNTIYF

J: TRBJ2-5
V: TRBV7-9
CDR3: CASSRHSWREGDQETQYF

J: TRBJ2-5
V: TRBV5-1
CDR3: CASSFMGEVPQETQYF

J: TRBJ2-1
V: TRBV20-1
CDR3: CSALSGTSGPSSYNEQFF

J: TRBJ2-2
V: TRBV7-8
CDR3: CASSPSTGELFF

J: TRBJ2-3
V: TRBV4-2
CDR3: CASSPRTGHGDTQYF

J: TRBJ2-5
V: TRBV11-2
CDR3: CATRGTGVETQYF

J: TRBJ1-2
V: TRBV14
CDR3: CASSVRTYGYTF

J: TRBJ1-6
V: TRBV19
CDR3: CASNTGTGTTRNSPLHF

J: TRBJ2-7
V: TRBV7-9
CDR3: CASSLLRQTSSYEQYF

J: TRBJ1-2
V: TRBV19
CDR3: CASNQGALNGYTF

J: TRBJ1-2
V: TRBV19
CDR3: CASSGPPANYGYTF

J: TRBJ2-5
V: TRBV4-1
CDR3: CASSQDGVYQETQYF

J: TRBJ2-1
V: TRBV28
CDR3: CASSGGQGGSNEQFF

J: TRBJ1-2
V: TRBV7-9
CDR3: CASSLFLRGEDGYTF

J: TRBJ1-4
V: TRBV9
CDR3: CASSVSGAGDEKLFF

J: TRBJ1-2
V: TRBV7-2
CDR3: CASSSVRGRDGYTF

J: TRBJ2-5
V: TRBV29-1
CDR3: CSVEGMGLAKTQYF

J: TRBJ2-7
V: TRBV6-1
CDR3: CASSYSRRGPSYEQYF

J: TRBJ2-6
V: TRBV4-1
CDR3: CASSQRQSTYSGANVLTF

J: TRBJ2-7
V: TRBV29-1
CDR3: CSGGTGGHEQYF

J: TRBJ1-4
V: TRBV15
CDR3: CATAEGSEKLFF

J: TRBJ1-6
V: TRBV7-3
CDR3: CASSQESGNSPLHF

J: TRBJ1-3
V: TRBV6-5
CDR3: CASTSGNTIYF

J: TRBJ1-2
V: TRBV7-3
CDR3: CASSLRESKGYTF

J: TRBJ1-2
V: TRBV20-1
CDR3: CSARTGGLMRGYGYTF

J: TRBJ2-1
V: TRBV2
CDR3: CASSEALAGMGEQFF

J: TRBJ2-4
V: TRBV6-2/TRBV6-3
CDR3: CASSYSKVGSEYF